The subject of this entry is one T cell receptor beta chain. No antigen is known for it. With 60 Vbeta and 13 Jbeta primers, the PCR was carried out. Repertoires were generated with immunoSEQ multiplex PCR, while TCRdb's copy carries only in-frame clones and drops some. The repertoire table contains 200,000 or so clones. Unmatched junction bases numbered 6, after V lost 3 bases and J lost 5 bases. The CDR3 runs to 15 residues. The germline V gene encodes CDR1 ENHRY and CDR2 SYGVKD. This sample was taken from a study of cytomegalovirus exposure and HLA in healthy donors. Study-wide results and limits: Under in vitro conditions, three CMV-associated chains were confirmed as specific for CMV antigens.

The receptor was isolated from a boy between 10 and 17 years old in good health and CMV-seronegative. The chain combines TRBV10-3 with TRBJ1-1; 10 nucleotides align to TRBD1. Sequencing was done on a sample of PBMCs. CDR3 nucleotides: TGTGCCATCAGTGAACCGGGACAGGGGCGGACTGAAGCTTTCTTT. Encoded protein: CAISEPGQGRTEAFF.